What follows are 21 T cell receptor beta chains derived from one specimen sequenced in a study of T-cell memory formation after mild COVID-19 (dated by TCRdb to the early 2020s). The method was 5' RACE. Sequencing used an Illumina NovaSeq 6000. TCRdb redid the processing of the public reads, applying fastp at Q25 and MiXCR, and retained in-frame beta chains. Rows merge per CDR3 protein into single entries with the most common DNA and genes. This sample lists almost 550,000 distinct CDR3 sequences; 20% were detected once. The ten largest make up about an eighth of the sample. Sequencing was carried out using PBMCs or a T cell subset sorted from them (not recorded which). Receptors were obtained from an adult woman who had mild COVID-19 (a few samples of this study predate the infection). The sample titles of this study are shuffled in the database, so cell type and time point are left out; the donor was told from shared clones.

In DNA form, the CDR3 reads TGTGCCAGCAGTTTTACAGCGAACCAAGAGACCCAGTACTTC. Its protein product is CASSFTANQETQYF. The chain carries TRBV12-3 or TRBV12-4 and TRBJ2-5, with no clear D. V lost 3 bases, J lost 0 bases, and 8 bases lay in between. The CDR3 contains 14 residues.

This chain links TRBV6-1 with TRBJ2-2; perhaps TRBD2 as D (6 bases). This CDR3 region has 18 residues. Trimming took 6 bases from V and 0 from J, leaving 20 bases between them. Looked up from germline, CDR1 is MNHNS and CDR2 is SASEGT. In nucleotides, the CDR3 is TGTGCCAGCAGGACCCCACGGGGGAACACAGCGAACACCGGGGAGCTGTTTTTT. This sequence encodes CASRTPRGNTANTGELFF.

The V and J genes are TRBV3-1 and TRBJ1-3, with a possible D match to TRBD1 (6 bases). Per the germline V gene, CDR1 is LGHDT and CDR2 is YNNKEL (reference sequence). This CDR3 region has 18 residues. The ends were cut back, 0 bases at V and 3 bases at J, with 18 bases in the middle. DNA of the CDR3: TGTGCCAGCAGCCAAGAGGGGGCCAGGTTGACACATGGAAACACCATATATTTT. Its translation: CASSQEGARLTHGNTIYF.

The V gene is TRBV5-1, the J gene TRBJ1-1; D is ambiguous. The CDR3 length is 15 residues. Looked up from germline, CDR1 is SGHRS and CDR2 is YFSETQ. The V end was cut by 7 bases, the J end by 1 base, with 17 bases between. The CDR3 sequence is CASCDSLRRNTEAFF. The CDR3 DNA reads TGCGCCAGCTGCGATTCTCTCCGCCGGAACACTGAAGCTTTCTTT.

This clonotype was observed a few times. The chain recombines TRBV15 with TRBJ2-5; D unclear. Germline CDR1 is LNHNV and CDR2 is YYDKDF (reference sequence). The CDR3 runs 11 residues. V was cut by 5 bases and J by 5 bases, with 6 bases left in between. The CDR3 spells CATSPGETQYF. CDR3 sequence (DNA): TGTGCCACCAGCCCCGGGGAGACCCAGTACTTC.

This clonotype was picked up one time. The V call is TRBV12-3 or TRBV12-4, the J call TRBJ2-3; D is uncertain. The CDR3 loop spans 13 amino acids. The V and J ends lost 6 bases and 2 bases respectively, with 9 bases between them. In DNA, the CDR3 is TGTGCCAGCAGAGACACTTACACAGATACGCAGTATTTT. Its protein product is CASRDTYTDTQYF.

The CDR3 reads CASSFSGRVTGELFF. In DNA, the CDR3 is TGTGCCAGCAGCTTTAGCGGGAGGGTAACCGGGGAGCTGTTTTTT. The chain combines TRBV12-3 or TRBV12-4 with TRBJ2-2; 11 nucleotides match TRBD2. With 6 bases clipped from V and 5 bases from J, the junction kept 5 bases outside the gene matches. This CDR3 has 15 amino acids.

J is TRBJ2-7 and V is TRBV25-1, with D maybe TRBD1 (6 bases). V gave up 3 bases and J gave up 5 bases, with 17 bases separating them. From germline, CDR1 is MGHDK and CDR2 SYGVNS. The CDR3 extends over 15 amino acids. The CDR3 sequence is CASSDPTGTSHEQYF. CDR3 DNA: TGTGCCAGCAGTGATCCCACAGGGACCTCGCACGAGCAGTACTTC.

V is TRBV15 and J is TRBJ1-1, with D possibly being TRBD1 (6 bases). Germline V gene lookup returns CDR1 LNHNV and CDR2 YYDKDF (reference sequence). Trimming took off 0 bases at V and 8 bases at J, with 25 bases between the two ends. The CDR3 sequence is 18 residues long. This CDR3 reads CATSREKEGSTQQGEAFF. The CDR3 DNA reads as TGTGCCACCAGCAGAGAAAAAGAGGGTTCGACGCAACAGGGAGAAGCTTTCTTT.

This clonotype showed up just once. This rearrangement joins TRBV7-3 to TRBJ1-1; no reliable D call. V was clipped by 2 bases and J by 1 base, with 8 bases between them. The germline CDR1 and CDR2 sequences are SGHTA and FQGTGA. This CDR3 is 14 amino acids long. CDR3 region: CASSLGFQNTEAFF. The CDR3 nucleotides are TGTGCCAGCAGCTTAGGCTTTCAGAACACTGAAGCTTTCTTT.

V and J are TRBV7-6 and TRBJ2-1; 9 nucleotides align to TRBD2. CDR1 is SGHVS, CDR2 FNYEAQ, per germline. Trimming at V came to 0 bases and at J to 5 bases, leaving 5 bases not matched to a gene. The CDR3 runs 16 residues. The CDR3 nucleotides read TGTGCCAGCAGCTTAGCGGCTAGCGGGACAGACAATGAGCAGTTCTTC. This sequence encodes CASSLAASGTDNEQFF.

This clonotype was counted only a few times. V is TRBV4-1 and J is TRBJ1-4; perhaps TRBD1 as D (5 bases). In germline, CDR1 is MGHRA, CDR2 YSYEKL. With 4 bases removed from V and 15 bases from J, the gap between germline ends came to 33 bases. CDR3 length: 18 amino acids. The DNA for the CDR3 is TGCGCCAGCAGCCCGTTTTATGTCGGGGAGGACATCTCGAAGGCGGTGTTTTTT. Translating gives CASSPFYVGEDISKAVFF.

CDR3 in DNA: TGTGCCAGCAGCTTGAAGGGGGGCGCTGAAGCTTTCTTT. Amino acid sequence: CASSLKGGAEAFF. The chain carries TRBV5-6 and TRBJ1-1, with a weak D call TRBD1 (6 bases). The ends were cut back, 1 base at V and 6 bases at J, with 10 bases in the middle. Per the germline V gene, CDR1 is SGHDT and CDR2 is YYEEEE. The CDR3 sequence is 13 residues long.

V usage is TRBV7-6 and J usage is TRBJ2-5; D is possibly TRBD2 (6 bases). Germline lookup yields CDR1 SGHVS and CDR2 FNYEAQ. This CDR3 spans 14 amino acids. V lost 5 bases to trimming and J lost 0 bases, with 10 bases between them. The CDR3 reads CASSRSGYQETQYF. DNA for the CDR3: TGTGCCAGCAGCCGCAGCGGGTACCAAGAGACCCAGTACTTC. The full variable domain, its missing parts supplied by reference TRBV7-6 and TRBJ2-5, is GAGVSQSPRYKVTKRGQDVALRCDPISGHVSLYWYRQALGQGPEFLTYFNYEAQQDKSGLPNDRFSAERPEGSISTLTIQRTEQRDSAMYRCASSRSGYQETQYFGPGTRLLVL.

A few counts support this clonotype. The chain couples TRBV7-2 to TRBJ2-1, with TRBD2 matching over 8 bases. Germline-derived CDR1 and CDR2 are SGHTA and FQGNSA. J gave up 7 bases and V 2 bases, and 10 bases lay outside the gene matches. The CDR3 is made up of 16 amino acids. The CDR3 region is CASSLHGAGARNEQFF. The CDR3, as DNA: TGTGCCAGCAGCTTACACGGAGCGGGAGCTCGAAATGAGCAGTTCTTC.

J is TRBJ1-2 and V is TRBV18; D gene unclear. Per germline, CDR1 KGHSH and CDR2 LQKENI. This CDR3 has 14 residues. The V end lost 6 bases, the J end lost 3 bases, and 14 bases lay between the germline ends. The chain's CDR3 is CASSLGGADYGYTF. The CDR3, as DNA: TGTGCCAGCTCGTTGGGCGGAGCTGACTATGGCTACACCTTC. Drawing the rest from reference TRBV18 and TRBJ1-2, the complete variable domain is NAGVMQNPRHLVRRRGQEARLRCSPMKGHSHVYWYRQLPEEGLKFMVYLQKENIIDESGMPKERFSAEFPKEGPSILRIQQVVRGDSAAYFCASSLGGADYGYTFGSGTRLTVV.

The rearrangement uses TRBV7-9 and TRBJ2-4; no clear D gene. CDR1 SEHNR and CDR2 FQNEAQ come from the germline V gene (reference sequence). V lost 4 bases to trimming and J lost 0 bases, with 10 bases between them. This CDR3 has 15 amino acids. The DNA for the CDR3 is TGTGCCAGCAGCTACCCCGTACTAGCCAAAAACATTCAGTACTTC. Its protein is CASSYPVLAKNIQYF.

The gene calls are TRBV7-2 and TRBJ2-7; D may be TRBD1 (5 bases). The CDR3 loop spans 14 amino acids. From germline, CDR1 is SGHTA and CDR2 FQGNSA. V shed 3 bases and J shed 4 bases, with 13 bases lying between them. The CDR3, as DNA: TGTGCCAGCAGCTTGAAGGGGATGACATACGAGCAGTACTTC. It encodes CASSLKGMTYEQYF. The complete variable domain, with remaining parts taken from reference TRBV7-2 and TRBJ2-7, reads GAGVSQSPSNKVTEKGKDVELRCDPISGHTALYWYRQSLGQGLEFLIYFQGNSAPDKSGLPSDRFSAERTGGSVSTLTIQRTQQEDSAVYLCASSLKGMTYEQYFGPGTRLTVT.

This clonotype has only a few counts. This rearrangement joins TRBV18 to TRBJ2-3; weak D call: TRBD2 (5 bases). This CDR3 region has 14 residues. V lost 3 bases and J 3 bases, leaving 10 bases between the germline ends. In germline, CDR1 is KGHSH, CDR2 LQKENI. This CDR3 is CASSPRPGTDTQYF. CDR3 bases: TGTGCCAGCTCACCTAGACCGGGGACAGATACGCAGTATTTT.

The V call is TRBV20-1, the J call TRBJ1-1; tentatively, D is TRBD1 (5 bases). The length of the CDR3 is 19 residues. Trimming took 2 bases from V and 4 from J, leaving 29 bases between them. CDR1 and CDR2 (germline): DFQATT, SNEGSKA (reference sequence). CDR3 region: CSARHLLEELSGAGTEAFF. The CDR3 coding sequence is TGCAGTGCTAGACACCTCCTTGAGGAGCTCAGCGGGGCCGGCACTGAAGCTTTCTTT.

V is TRBV5-1 and J is TRBJ2-1; 7 bases are a match to TRBD2. Trimming removed 3 bases from V and 7 bases from J; junction bases left unmatched: 13. The CDR3 has 16 residues. Per germline, CDR1 SGHRS and CDR2 YFSETQ. In DNA form, the CDR3 reads TGCGCCAGCAGCTCCACCGGGACTAATAATGGAAATGAGCAGTTCTTC. This gives the protein CASSSTGTNNGNEQFF.